This T cell receptor (beta chain) was identified during a study of CD8+ T cells in alopecia areata. Study in general: Once tofacitinib had been taken for 6 to 18 months, 6 months off drug followed.

Germline CDR1 MGHRA, CDR2 YSYEKL. Trimming removed 1 base from V and 1 base from J, with 10 bases in between. CDR3 length: 15 amino acids. Study-level findings and limits: Among patients, TCR sharing was less clear than in mice, a difference possibly due in part to HLA diversity in the patient population.

Sequencing relied on a cDNA template that was reverse transcribed from extracted RNA. Data came from immunoSEQ multiplex PCR; TCRdb stores just in-frame clones and leaves some out. Of about 150,000 clones in the sample, 87% were seen once. A note on this clone: Its antigen is not identified.

This sequence joins TRBV4-1 and TRBJ2-5; weak D call: TRBD1 (6 bases). The sample here was CD8+ T cells sorted from blood, taken at week 0. This TCR derives from a human donor with alopecia areata. The CDR3 region is CASSQGGQLQETQYF. DNA of the CDR3: TGCGCCAGCAGCCAAGGGGGACAACTCCAAGAGACCCAGTACTTC.